This is a list of T cell receptor beta chains from one sample in a study of shared clonotypes between healthy human individuals. Data came from immunoSEQ multiplex PCR; TCRdb stores just in-frame clones and leaves some out. The sample lists about 980,000 clones, about 80% occurring once. Material for sequencing was memory CD4+ T cells sorted from blood. The receptor source for this set is a young man in good health. Both conserved end residues are trimmed from each CDR3. The size entry is marked missing in some rows and otherwise reads once, few, many or a size class.

>TRBV20-1|9|.
RDHDRNGYT
>TRBV5-5|14|.
ASSLEWTGVAGELF
>TRBV11-3|12|.
ASSFRGSNTEAF
>TRBV2|12|.
ASSINWDTTEAF
>TRBV28|13|.
ASSLSGQGANEQY
>TRBV6-6|13|.
ASSYVGANSYEQY
>TRBV19|14|once
ASRSLAGGPYNEQF
>TRBV4-2|14|.
ASSQDRGGGANVLT
>TRBV18|13|.
ASSPDRRGERELF
>TRBV7-9|13|.
ASSLDGLAYNEQF
>TRBV10-2|12|.
ASKKGQGGEKLF
>TRBV7-3|11|.
ASRYSNTGELF
>TRBV18|16|.
ASSLGRDRGTSSYEQY
>TRBV5-4|14|.
ASSLSGTGNGNTIY
>TRBV6-5|13|.
ASSYSYRGQETQY
>TRBV30|10|once
AWSVQGDGYT
>TRBV2|11|few
ASRVSQIYGYT
>TRBV2|14|.
ASTQGGAGGFYEQY
>TRBV19|12|many
ASDRGGGVPEAF
>TRBV15|15|.
ATSRDLLAGQRGEQF
>TRBV29-1|12|.
SVLRATRGNEQF
>TRBV7-2|12|.
ASSSSFSSYEQY
>TRBV28|12|.
ASSLFDPRNTIY
>TRBV2|13|once
ASSLGTGGFRRAF
>TRBV12-5|12|once
ASGAGTSTDTQY
>TRBV5-4|14|.
ASSRGGGNSGNTIY
>TRBV9|12|.
ASSPRRGQETQY
>TRBV5-6|11|.
AGSQGGTSPLH
>TRBV12-2|12|few
ASRFGHETYEQY
>TRBV7-2|12|.
ASSPGTGTYEQY
>TRBV5-4|12|.
ASSGGQSTDTQY
>TRBV28|13|.
ASSPTSAGRTEAF
>TRBV28|10|.
ASNEGAYEQY
>TRBV28|15|once
ASSPSAGRGRYNEQF
>TRBV9|12|.
ASSVETRGETQY
>TRBV27|15|.
ASSLFFGDLRNQPQH
>TRBV21-1|11|.
ASSKLYLGEQY
>TRBV7-9|11|.
ASSFYAGDTIY
>TRBV2|13|.
ASSRSGREIDEQF
>TRBV6-6|12|few
ASSMGLALNEQF
>TRBV7-7|11|few
ASSFGPQETQY
>TRBV5-6|11|.
ASSYGQGREQY
>TRBV7-2|14|.
ASSLQGAGIGNEQF
>TRBV5-1|9|.
ASSPNNEQF
>TRBV7-2|14|many
ASSSRPGRSGNTIY
>TRBV4-3|12|.
ASSQVDGSYEQY
>TRBV4-1|14|.
ASSQGVGGLRETQY
>TRBV25-1|11|.
ASINRVDTEAF
>TRBV5-1|12|.
ASTPTGGNTEAF
>TRBV28|11|.
ASSRSSGNTIY
>TRBV5-1|13|.
ASSWTTGGNNEQY
>TRBV18|12|.
ASSPSTGNTEAF
>TRBV6-1|10|.
ASSSPKQTQY
>TRBV6-5|11|.
ASMDRVHYEQY
>TRBV6-5|11|once
ASSRTESYEQY